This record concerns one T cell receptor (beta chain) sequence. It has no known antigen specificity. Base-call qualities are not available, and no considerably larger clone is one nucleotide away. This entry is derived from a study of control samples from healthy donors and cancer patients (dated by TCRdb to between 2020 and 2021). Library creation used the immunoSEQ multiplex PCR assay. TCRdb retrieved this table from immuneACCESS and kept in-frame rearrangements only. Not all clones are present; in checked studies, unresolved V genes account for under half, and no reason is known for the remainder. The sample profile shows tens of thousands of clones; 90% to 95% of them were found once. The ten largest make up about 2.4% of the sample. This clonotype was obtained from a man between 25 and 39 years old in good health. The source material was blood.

The nucleotide sequence reads as follows: TGCGCCAGCAGCCAAGGGGGTTATGAGACCCAGTACTTC. Translated, it gives CASSQGGYETQYF. The rearranged chain carries TRBV4-1 and TRBJ2-5; too little of a D gene remains to name it. The CDR3 goes from the cysteine to the phenylalanine over 13 residues. The kept DNA is CDR3 alone, 39 bases in frame from the first base. CDR1 and CDR2 (MGHRA, YSYEKL) derive from the germline V gene. The junction shows trimming of 1 base on V and 5 bases on J, plus 8 bases between the germline ends.